This T cell receptor (beta chain) was identified in a study of T-cell memory formation after mild COVID-19. The CDR3 sequence is 14 residues long. V shed 3 bases and J 5 bases; nucleotides not matched to a gene: 5. Study-wide findings and caveats: From day 15 to 85, contracting clones were balanced between CD4 and CD8, whereas later expanders leaned toward CD4+. CD4+ contracting clones were mainly CM and EM; CD8+ ones, EMRA. In pre-infection memory, a portion of responding clones appeared, which suggested that cross-reactive memory joined.

Constant-segment primers served in 5'RACE that generated TCR alpha and TCR beta cDNA libraries bearing sample barcodes and UMIs. TCRdb redid the calling of the 5' RACE reads with MiXCR, one entry per CDR3 protein. Among 400,000 or so distinct CDR3 sequences listed, around 18% were seen once. The sample holds a few counts of this clonotype. Antigen: not known. The sequencing input was PBMCs or a T cell subset sorted from them (not recorded which). This TCR came from an adult woman who had mild COVID-19 (a few samples of this study predate the infection). Cell type and time point are not known. The chain uses TRBV12-3 or TRBV12-4 and TRBJ2-5, with 8 bases lining up with TRBD2. Written as DNA, the CDR3 is TGTGCCAGCAGTTTGCGAGCGGGAGAGGAGACCCAGTACTTC. Translated: CASSLRAGEETQYF.